At least ten counts were recorded for the clone carrying this T cell receptor (beta chain). Specified time point: persistent/refractory GD, antithyroid drugs over 5 years with positive TRAb. Construction of the TCR library relied on RNA isolated from PBMCs. The data are from a study of regulatory T cells in long-lasting Graves disease. Relying on iRepertoire HTBI primers and Arm-PCR of CDR3 regions, the team built TCR beta libraries. MiXCR, run by TCRdb on the multiplex PCR reads, gives a single entry per CDR3 protein. The table includes roughly 400,000 distinct CDR3 sequences, roughly a fifth detected once. Germline CDR1 SGDLS, CDR2 YYNGEE. The CDR3 spans 15 residues. Trimming pared 0 bases from V and 3 bases from J, leaving 9 bases between.

The sample in question was peripheral blood mononuclear cells (PBMCs), obtained when the disease was refractory, from a patient treated with antithyroid drugs. The receptor was derived from a female donor with Graves disease. The chain has TRBV9 and TRBJ2-2; D may be TRBD2 (5 bases). The CDR3 nucleotides are TGTGCCAGCAGCGTAGGCGGCGGGTACACCGGGGAGCTGTTTTTT. Its translation is CASSVGGGYTGELFF.